The clone carrying this T cell receptor (beta chain) has a handful of counts. Its antigen is not identified. Trimming at V came to 6 bases and at J to 7 bases, leaving 6 bases not matched to a gene. Looked up from germline, CDR1 is MNHEY and CDR2 is SVGEGT. CDR3 length equals 12 residues. The data are from a study of T-cell memory formation after mild COVID-19. Study context: For the most part, TCR clusters were specific to one donor.

Findings and limits, study-wide: Prior to infection, memory already included some responding clones, suggesting cross-reactive memory joined. Of the contracting clones, CD4+ ones lay mainly in CM and EM, and CD8+ ones in EMRA.

One entry per CDR3 protein, called by TCRdb with MiXCR from the 5' RACE reads. This sample has some 130,000 distinct CDR3 sequences, with approximately 15% found just once. The origin of this receptor is an adult woman who had mild COVID-19 (a few samples of this study predate the infection). Cell type and time point are not known. The chain uses TRBV6-2 or TRBV6-3 and TRBJ2-7, with 7 bases matching TRBD1. The sequenced material came from PBMCs or a T cell subset sorted from them (not recorded which). The CDR3 is CASRDRVVEQYF. The CDR3 bases are TGTGCCAGCAGAGACAGGGTCGTTGAGCAGTACTTC.